This TCR beta chain emerged from a study of blood T cell repertoires in COVID-19. About the research overall: T cells, B-cell-depleted T cells, or PBMCs provided the cDNA or gDNA that served as material.

Assay: immunoSEQ multiplex PCR; the TCRdb copy retains only in-frame clones and omits some. The table shows some 240,000 clones, with around 84% occurring only once. V shed 4 bases and J shed 4 bases, with 13 bases lying between them. The CDR3 runs to 15 residues. Germline-derived CDR1 and CDR2 are KGHSH and LQKENI. The sequence was collected from a woman in her 40s who had recovered from COVID-19. The sequenced sample was peripheral blood. This rearrangement joins TRBV18 to TRBJ1-4; D is unresolved. The CDR3 DNA follows: TGTGCCAGCTCACTCTTCGCGGGAAGTAATGAAAAACTGTTTTTT. Its translation: CASSLFAGSNEKLFF.